Listed here are 19 T cell receptor beta chains from one sample, sequenced in a study of cytomegalovirus exposure and HLA in healthy donors. The PCR used 60 Vbeta and 13 Jbeta primers. Libraries were prepared by immunoSEQ multiplex PCR; TCRdb keeps only in-frame clonotypes and omits some of them. The sample has roughly 100,000 clones, approximately 79% seen once. The sample taken for sequencing was PBMCs. The source of these receptors is a man aged 25 to 40 in good health and CMV-seropositive.

This clone was counted once. The genes are TRBV5-1 and TRBJ1-2, with D perhaps matching TRBD1 (5 bases). Between the trimmed V and J ends, which lost 6 bases and 6 bases, there was a span of 18 bases. The CDR3 runs 14 residues. CDR1 is SGHRS, CDR2 YFSETQ, per germline. In nucleotides, the CDR3 is TGCGCCAGCACGGAGAGCGGGGGGTACGATGGCTACACCTTC. It is translated as CASTESGGYDGYTF.

This clone appeared a single time. The rearrangement joins TRBV4-2 to TRBJ2-1, with TRBD2 matching over 10 bases. Germline trimming cut 0 bases from V and 7 bases from J; bases unmatched to any gene: 6. Germline V CDR1 and CDR2: LGHNA, YNFKEQ. This CDR3 is 16 amino acids long. The CDR3 loop is CASSQDPSGGLNEQFF. CDR3 sequence (DNA): TGTGCCAGCAGCCAAGATCCTAGCGGGGGTTTGAATGAGCAGTTCTTC.

The V and J genes are TRBV30 and TRBJ2-1, with TRBD2 as a possible D gene (6 bases). The germline V gene encodes CDR1 GTSNPN and CDR2 SVGIG (reference sequence). This CDR3 is built from 14 residues. Trimming cost V 0 bases and J 4 bases, with 10 bases left between them. The CDR3 DNA reads as TGTGCCTGGAGTGTTGGGCGGGGTTACAATGAGCAGTTCTTC. As protein: CAWSVGRGYNEQFF. The whole variable domain, filled in from reference TRBV30 and TRBJ2-1, reads SQTIHQWPATLVQPVGSPLSLECTVEGTSNPNLYWYRQAAGRGLQLLFYSVGIGQISSEVPQNLSASRPQDRQFILSSKKLLLSDSGFYLCAWSVGRGYNEQFFGPGTRLTVL.

A few counts support this clone. The chain couples TRBV7-8 to TRBJ1-3, with D tentatively TRBD1 (5 bases). V lost 5 bases, J lost 0 bases, and 11 bases lay in between. Looked up from germline, CDR1 is SGHVS and CDR2 is FQNEAQ. The CDR3 length is 15 residues. The CDR3 DNA reads as TGTGCCAGCAGCATCACAGGCTACTCTGGAAACACCATATATTTT. Its protein is CASSITGYSGNTIYF.

The gene calls are TRBV25-1 and TRBJ2-7, with D maybe TRBD2 (6 bases). The germline V gene has CDR1 MGHDK and CDR2 SYGVNS. The V end was cut by 7 bases, the J end by 3 bases, with 16 bases between. The CDR3 sequence is 14 residues long. For the CDR3, the DNA is TGTGCCAGCATTGGAGGACTACCCGACTACGAGCAGTACTTC. As protein: CASIGGLPDYEQYF.

The chain links TRBV18 to TRBJ1-3; D might be TRBD1 (6 bases). Looked up from germline, CDR1 is KGHSH and CDR2 is LQKENI. V lost 1 base and J lost 4, with 14 bases in between. This CDR3 comprises 16 residues. CDR3 nucleotide sequence: TGTGCCAGCTCACCACAAGACGCGAGGGGGGGAAACACCATATATTTT. This sequence encodes CASSPQDARGGNTIYF.

This clone was seen just once. This rearrangement joins TRBV13 to TRBJ2-1; 9 positions match TRBD2. The V gene end was trimmed by 5 bases and the J gene end by 8 bases; junction bases not matched to a gene: 13. From germline, CDR1 is PRHDT and CDR2 FYEKMQ (reference sequence). The CDR3 covers 16 residues. CDR3: CASSPPSAGGIDEQFF. The DNA for the CDR3 is TGTGCCAGCAGCCCACCGTCGGCGGGGGGGATAGATGAGCAGTTCTTC.

The chain couples TRBV15 to TRBJ1-6; 9 nucleotides agree with TRBD1. V shed 0 bases, J shed 10 bases, and the junction held 4 bases outside the gene matches. CDR3 length equals 15 residues. Germline CDR1 LNHNV, CDR2 YYDKDF (reference sequence). CDR3 nucleotides: TGTGCCACCAGCAGAGACGGGACAGGGAAATCACCCCTCCACTTT. It translates to CATSRDGTGKSPLHF.

The rearrangement links TRBV5-1 to TRBJ2-5; the match to TRBD1 covers 10 bases. This CDR3 is 14 amino acids long. V lost 5 bases and J lost 2; bases outside the gene matches: 3. Germline V CDR1 and CDR2: SGHRS, YFSETQ. The CDR3 DNA sequence: TGCGCCAGCAGGACGGACAGGGGGCAAGAGACCCAGTACTTC. Translation: CASRTDRGQETQYF.

The sample holds a few counts of this clone. This chain uses TRBV20-1 with TRBJ1-2; D is perhaps TRBD1 (5 bases). The length of the CDR3 is 11 residues. Germline V CDR1 and CDR2: DFQATT, SNEGSKA (reference sequence). CDR3 sequence (DNA): TGCAGGGTGGGGGGGGACTATGGCTACACCTTC. Translating it yields CRVGGDYGYTF.

V is TRBV30 and J is TRBJ2-6; D gene ambiguous. The germline V and J ends were trimmed by 7 bases and 5 bases, with 6 bases remaining between them. The CDR3 runs to 11 residues. Germline V CDR1 and CDR2: GTSNPN, SVGIG (reference sequence). The CDR3 protein is CAFDRANVLTF. The DNA of the CDR3 is TGTGCCTTTGACAGGGCCAACGTCCTGACTTTC.

The chain couples TRBV4-3 to TRBJ1-1; D remains ambiguous. V shed 1 base and J shed 0 bases, with 6 bases lying between them. CDR1 and CDR2 from the germline V gene are LGHNA and YSLEER. The CDR3 is 14 amino acids. CDR3 in amino acids: CASSQVIMNTEAFF. CDR3 DNA: TGCGCCAGCAGCCAAGTTATTATGAACACTGAAGCTTTCTTT.

The chain uses TRBV7-2 and TRBJ1-1; no reliable D call. Germline V gene data show CDR1 as SGHTA and CDR2 as FQGNSA. V was cut by 3 bases and J by 4 bases, with 9 bases left in between. The CDR3 is 13 residues long. The CDR3 protein is CASSFAHSTEAFF. The CDR3 DNA follows: TGTGCCAGCAGCTTCGCCCATAGCACTGAAGCTTTCTTT.

A remark on this clone: The sample has other DNA sequences that encode this CDR3 too. The J gene is TRBJ1-5, the V gene TRBV5-1; 8 bases align to TRBD1. J gave up 2 bases and V 4 bases, and 2 bases lay outside the gene matches. Germline CDR1 and CDR2: SGHRS and YFSETQ. This CDR3 has 14 residues. CDR3 protein: CASSLTGGNQPQHF. The CDR3 region has the DNA TGCGCCAGCAGCCTGACAGGGGGCAATCAGCCCCAGCATTTT.

This rearrangement joins TRBV2 to TRBJ2-3; 11 bases are shared with TRBD2. The CDR3 is 17 amino acids. The V gene's germline CDR1 is SNHLY and CDR2 FYNNEI. Losses at the gene ends were 5 bases for V and 7 bases for J; bases not matched to a gene: 14. CDR3 residues: CASSTPSGGLQSNTQYF. CDR3 in DNA: TGTGCCAGCAGTACCCCTAGCGGGGGGCTGCAGTCAAATACGCAGTATTTT.

A few counts support this clone. The chain has TRBV6-5 and TRBJ2-7; a weak D match, TRBD1 (6 bases). The CDR3 length is 12 residues. V lost 6 bases to trimming and J lost 3 bases, with 9 bases between them. CDR1 and CDR2 (germline): MNHEY, SVGAGI. CDR3 sequence (DNA): TGTGCCAGCAGGGACAGCCTCTACGAGCAGTACTTC. Its protein is CASRDSLYEQYF.

The rearrangement uses TRBV4-2 and TRBJ2-3; D not certain. Germline CDR1 is LGHNA and CDR2 is YNFKEQ. The CDR3 contains 15 residues. V lost 0 bases, J lost 6 bases, and 13 bases lay in between. CDR3 in amino acids: CASSQDHSGGDTQYF. The CDR3 DNA sequence: TGTGCCAGCAGCCAAGATCACTCGGGTGGGGATACGCAGTATTTT.

The chain links TRBV5-4 to TRBJ1-6; 9 bases fit TRBD1. CDR1 is SGHNT, CDR2 YYREEE, per germline (reference sequence). V was pared by 2 bases and J by 10 bases, with 7 bases of the junction left unmatched. This CDR3 is 15 amino acids long. This chain's CDR3 is CASSFTGGSGSPLHF. In DNA, the CDR3 is TGTGCCAGCAGCTTTACAGGGGGCTCGGGATCACCCCTCCACTTT.

This chain connects TRBV21-1 to TRBJ2-2; the table's D call, TRBD1, was not checked against the DNA. TRBV21-1 has pseudogene status. CDR3 size: 18 residues. The CDR3 loop is CASSLRGKQSFYTGELFF. The CDR3 DNA reads TGTGCCAGCAGCCTCAGGGGGAAACAGTCCTTCTACACCGGGGAGCTGTTTTTT.